This T cell receptor (beta chain) was found in a study of T cells in Graves' hyperthyroidism and ophthalmopathy. The CDR3 regions of TCR beta were amplified from RNA transcripts. When the TCR CDR3 underwent first-round RT-PCR, the HTBI primer set was used. In TCRdb, the multiplex PCR reads were re-called with MiXCR into one record per CDR3 protein. Found here are a few hundred thousand distinct CDR3 sequences, around 13% of them singletons; the top ten hold 5% to 6%. This clonotype was picked up a small number of times. Germline CDR1 reads MGHRA; CDR2 reads YSYEKL. The CDR3 runs to 16 residues. Trimming stripped 4 bases from V and 1 base from J, with 13 bases between.

This TCR came from a woman younger than 35 with Graves' hyperthyroidism. J is TRBJ1-4 and V is TRBV4-1, with unresolved D. The specimen was blood. CDR3: CASSPYFAGTNEKLFF. The DNA for the CDR3 is TGCGCCAGCAGCCCTTATTTCGCTGGAACTAATGAAAAACTGTTTTTT.